This T cell receptor (beta chain) was obtained from a study of cytomegalovirus exposure and HLA in healthy donors. General study findings and limits: According to a later analysis, donors in an Asian-associated ancestry cluster reportedly had fewer N-insertions than the approximately 730-donor mean.

Both 60 Vbeta primers and 13 Jbeta primers went into the PCR. Assay used: immunoSEQ multiplex PCR; TCRdb lists only in-frame clones, some missing. Among roughly 150,000 clones, roughly four fifths were seen once, and the ten largest hold more than 8%. Comments on this clone: Its antigen remains unknown.

The germline CDR1 and CDR2 sequences are MNHNS and SASEGT. There are 15 residues in the CDR3. Trimming removed 2 bases at V and 5 bases at J, with 15 bases between. The sequence derives from a male donor in good health and CMV-seropositive. The chain joins TRBV6-1 to TRBJ1-1; possibly TRBD1 for D (5 bases). Sample: PBMCs. CDR3 in amino acids: CASSESAGIWTEAFF. The CDR3 nucleotides read TGTGCCAGCAGTGAAAGTGCAGGGATCTGGACTGAAGCTTTCTTT.